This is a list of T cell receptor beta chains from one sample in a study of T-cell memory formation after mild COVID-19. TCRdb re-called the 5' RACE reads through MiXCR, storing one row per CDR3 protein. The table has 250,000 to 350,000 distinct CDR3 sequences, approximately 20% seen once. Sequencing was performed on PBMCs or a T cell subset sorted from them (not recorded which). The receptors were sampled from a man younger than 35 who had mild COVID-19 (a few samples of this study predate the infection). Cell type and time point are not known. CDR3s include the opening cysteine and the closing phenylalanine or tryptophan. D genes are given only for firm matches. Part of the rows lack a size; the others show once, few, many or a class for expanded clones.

CDR3: CASSYSLRGGTEAFF; DNA: TGTGCCAGCAGTTACTCTCTCCGGGGAGGAACTGAAGCTTTCTTT; D: .; J: TRBJ1-1; V: TRBV6-5; size: .
CDR3: CASSQYEGGADEQFF; DNA: TGCGCCAGCAGCCAATATGAAGGAGGGGCAGATGAGCAGTTCTTC; D: .; J: TRBJ2-1; V: TRBV4-3; size: .
CDR3: CAARNEQFF; DNA: TGTGCCGCTAGAAATGAGCAGTTCTTC; D: .; J: TRBJ2-1; V: TRBV12-3/TRBV12-4; size: .
CDR3: CATGPLSYNEQFF; DNA: TGTGCCACCGGACCACTCTCCTACAATGAGCAGTTCTTC; D: .; J: TRBJ2-1; V: TRBV6-5; size: few
CDR3: CASSRWDLSGNTIYF; DNA: TGTGCCAGCAGTCGCTGGGACCTCTCTGGAAACACCATATATTTT; D: .; J: TRBJ1-3; V: TRBV12-3/TRBV12-4; size: once
CDR3: CASSNPRTVGSYNSPLHF; DNA: TGTGCCAGCAGTAATCCCCGGACGGTGGGCTCCTATAATTCACCCCTCCACTTT; D: .; J: TRBJ1-6; V: TRBV6-5; size: .
CDR3: CASSQDHHGPDSGGGTEAFF; DNA: TGCGCCAGCAGCCAAGACCACCATGGCCCGGACAGCGGAGGGGGGACTGAAGCTTTCTTT; D: .; J: TRBJ1-1; V: TRBV4-3; size: few
CDR3: CASSPGGINNEQFF; DNA: TGTGCCAGCAGCCCGGGGGGGATCAACAATGAGCAGTTCTTC; D: TRBD2; J: TRBJ2-1; V: TRBV6-6; size: .
CDR3: CASSPWTSGGTDTQYF; DNA: TGTGCCAGCAGCCCGTGGACTAGCGGGGGGACAGATACGCAGTATTTT; D: TRBD2; J: TRBJ2-3; V: TRBV3-1; size: .
CDR3: CASSSIPRTGSTDTQYF; DNA: TGTGCCAGCAGTTCTATTCCTCGGACAGGGAGCACAGATACGCAGTATTTT; D: TRBD1; J: TRBJ2-3; V: TRBV28; size: few
CDR3: CASSLAVAGGTDTQYF; DNA: TGTGCCAGCAGCTTGGCGGTAGCGGGGGGCACAGATACGCAGTATTTT; D: TRBD2; J: TRBJ2-3; V: TRBV5-4; size: few
CDR3: CASSFGQGAPGANVLTF; DNA: TGCGCCAGCAGCTTTGGGCAGGGGGCTCCTGGGGCCAACGTCCTGACTTTC; D: TRBD1; J: TRBJ2-6; V: TRBV5-1; size: .
CDR3: CASSPDRVIADEQFF; DNA: TGTGCCAGCAGTCCCGACAGGGTAATAGCGGATGAGCAGTTCTTC; D: .; J: TRBJ2-1; V: TRBV12-3/TRBV12-4; size: many
CDR3: CASSPVSGGDTQYF; DNA: TGTGCCAGCAGTCCGGTTTCAGGGGGAGATACGCAGTATTTT; D: TRBD1; J: TRBJ2-3; V: TRBV25-1; size: .